Listed here are 21 T cell receptor beta chains from one sample, sequenced in a study of shared clonotypes between healthy human individuals. Some clones are missing from TCRdb's copy, which holds only in-frame ones; the method was immunoSEQ multiplex PCR. This table holds hundreds of thousands of clones, roughly 83% found once. The sequencing input was PBMCs. All receptors derive from a middle-aged woman in good health. Some clones in this sample may be carry-over from other donors' samples.

The chain joins TRBV5-4 to TRBJ2-3; D perhaps matches TRBD1 (6 bases). CDR1 SGHNT and CDR2 YYREEE come from the germline V gene (reference sequence). This CDR3 is built from 15 residues. V dropped 0 bases and J dropped 4 bases, with 12 bases sitting between them. The chain's CDR3 is CASSLGQVLADTQYF. The CDR3 DNA reads as TGTGCCAGCAGCTTGGGACAGGTCCTCGCAGATACGCAGTATTTT.

The rearrangement links TRBV19 to TRBJ1-1, with unresolved D. Germline V lookup: CDR1 LNHDA, CDR2 SQIVND (reference sequence). With 6 bases removed from V and 11 bases from J, the gap between germline ends came to 19 bases. The CDR3 consists of 13 residues. The CDR3 coding sequence is TGTGCCAGTAGCCCTTCCGGGAGCCTGAGGGCTTTCTTT. Translating gives CASSPSGSLRAFF.

The chain is built from TRBV7-2 and TRBJ2-5, with D possibly being TRBD1 (6 bases). V was pared by 3 bases and J by 2 bases, with 13 bases between. CDR3 size: 15 residues. Germline V CDR1 and CDR2: SGHTA, FQGNSA. Here the CDR3 DNA reads TGTGCCAGCAGCTTTCAGGGGTCCGCTCAAGAGACCCAGTACTTC. Its protein product is CASSFQGSAQETQYF.

The V call is TRBV6-6, the J call TRBJ2-1, with TRBD2 identical over 7 bases. There are 16 residues in the CDR3. Germline CDR1 MNHNY, CDR2 SVGAGI (reference sequence). V was pared by 0 bases and J by 2 bases, with 4 bases of the junction left unmatched. CDR3 protein: CASSYSAGAAYNEQFF. The CDR3 nucleotides read TGTGCCAGCAGTTACTCGGCGGGAGCCGCCTACAATGAGCAGTTCTTC.

The gene calls are TRBV4-1 and TRBJ2-1; TRBD1 matches 7 bases. Germline CDR1 and CDR2: MGHRA and YSYEKL. This CDR3 has 15 amino acids. Trimming at V came to 5 bases and at J to 0 bases, leaving 4 bases not matched to a gene. The CDR3 DNA follows: TGCGCCAGCAGCTACCGGGACAGCTCCTACAATGAGCAGTTCTTC. It specifies CASSYRDSSYNEQFF.

The gene calls are TRBV21-1 and TRBJ1-2; TRBD1 was called by the table and not checked on the DNA. TRBV21-1 is listed as a pseudogene. This CDR3 has 15 residues. CDR3 nucleotides: TGTGCCAGCAGCAATGGAAGGGCAGGGGCTCGTGGCTACACCTTC. Translated: CASSNGRAGARGYTF.

V gene TRBV11-2 combines with J gene TRBJ2-5; D is ambiguous. The CDR3 runs to 14 residues. V was clipped by 5 bases and J by 2 bases, with 12 bases between them. Germline V CDR1 and CDR2: SGHAT, FQNNGV. The CDR3 region is CASSPSATQETQYF. The CDR3 nucleotides are TGTGCCAGCAGCCCCTCGGCGACTCAAGAGACCCAGTACTTC.

This chain uses TRBV28 with TRBJ2-1; 8 bases match TRBD2. The CDR3 runs 16 residues. V lost 6 bases, J lost 0 bases, and 7 bases stayed unmatched. In germline, CDR1 is MDHEN, CDR2 SYDVKM. In DNA, the CDR3 is TGTGCCAGCAGCCAAAGCGGGGGTAGCTCCTACAATGAGCAGTTCTTC. Residues: CASSQSGGSSYNEQFF.

The rearrangement joins TRBV7-8 to TRBJ2-7; D gene ambiguous. Germline lookup yields CDR1 SGHVS and CDR2 FQNEAQ. Trimming pared 0 bases from V and 3 bases from J, leaving 15 bases between. This CDR3 contains 16 residues. The CDR3 bases are TGTGCCAGCAGCTTAGCGCCGGAGCGAACTCGCTACGAGCAGTACTTC. It codes for CASSLAPERTRYEQYF.

Note on this clone: The same CDR3 also results from other DNA sequences found in this sample. This rearrangement joins TRBV18 to TRBJ2-3; D unclear. Germline V lookup: CDR1 KGHSH, CDR2 LQKENI. The CDR3 runs to 13 residues. V gave up 1 base and J gave up 2 bases, with 4 bases separating them. For the CDR3, the DNA is TGTGCCAGCTCACCACTCGTCACAGATACGCAGTATTTT. Translating gives CASSPLVTDTQYF.

J is TRBJ2-7 and V is TRBV29-1; possibly TRBD2 for D (6 bases). The V gene lost 5 bases and the J gene lost 3 bases, with 17 bases spanning the gap. The CDR3 runs to 14 residues. Germline loops: CDR1 SQVTM, CDR2 ANQGSEA. The CDR3 is CSVLDGGPYYEQYF. The CDR3 region has the DNA TGCAGCGTTCTTGACGGAGGGCCCTACTACGAGCAGTACTTC.

The chain carries TRBV19 and TRBJ2-5; 7 nucleotides line up with TRBD2. Looked up from germline, CDR1 is LNHDA and CDR2 is SQIVND (reference sequence). Unmatched junction bases numbered 2, after V lost 6 bases and J lost 1 base. CDR3 length equals 13 residues. This CDR3 reads CASRKRGQETQYF. The CDR3, as DNA: TGTGCCAGTAGGAAGCGGGGCCAAGAGACCCAGTACTTC.

The V call is TRBV2, the J call TRBJ1-3, with D unclear. Trimming left V 3 bases short and J 3 bases short, with 12 bases between. The CDR3 has 15 amino acids. In germline, CDR1 is SNHLY, CDR2 FYNNEI. CDR3 bases: TGTGCCAGCAGTGATGGAGGCTTAAGTGGAAACACCATATATTTT. Its protein product is CASSDGGLSGNTIYF.

The rearrangement joins TRBV19 to TRBJ2-2; D is possibly TRBD1 (5 bases). Deletions cut 2 bases from V and 0 bases from J, with 10 bases between. This CDR3 contains 16 residues. Germline V lookup: CDR1 LNHDA, CDR2 SQIVND (reference sequence). In DNA, the CDR3 is TGTGCCAGTAGTATATACGGCAGGGCGAACACCGGGGAGCTGTTTTTT. Protein sequence: CASSIYGRANTGELFF.

The chain employs TRBV9 and TRBJ1-3; D is undetermined. Trimming removed 5 bases at V and 4 bases at J, with 16 bases between. In germline, CDR1 is SGDLS, CDR2 YYNGEE. CDR3 size: 15 residues. The CDR3 protein is CASSGSGRAGNTIYF. For the CDR3, the DNA is TGTGCCAGCAGTGGAAGTGGTAGGGCCGGAAACACCATATATTTT.

V usage is TRBV2 and J usage is TRBJ1-2; D gene uncertain. V lost 1 base, J lost 8 bases, and 11 bases lay in between. The CDR3 length is 13 residues. Germline assignment: CDR1 SNHLY and CDR2 FYNNEI. The CDR3 loop reads CASSEDGGLGYTF. The CDR3 DNA reads as TGTGCCAGCAGTGAAGACGGCGGGCTAGGCTACACCTTC.

The chain links TRBV27 to TRBJ1-5; unclear D gene. Deletions cut 0 bases from V and 4 bases from J, with 7 bases between. CDR3 length: 14 amino acids. Germline CDR1 is MNHEY and CDR2 is SMNVEV (reference sequence). The CDR3 reads CASSLSGTNQPQHF. The CDR3 DNA reads TGTGCCAGCAGTTTATCGGGCACAAATCAGCCCCAGCATTTT.

This clone was seen ten or more times. The rearrangement uses TRBV6-1 and TRBJ2-2; 8 bases line up with TRBD2. This CDR3 is 15 amino acids long. Germline V gives CDR1 MNHNS, CDR2 SASEGT. With V trimmed by 4 bases and J by 4 bases, 5 bases remained unmatched. CDR3 residues: CASSAGRARTGELFF. CDR3 nucleotide sequence: TGTGCCAGCAGTGCCGGGAGGGCGCGCACCGGGGAGCTGTTTTTT.

The rearrangement links TRBV18 to TRBJ2-7; the match to TRBD1 covers 8 bases. From germline, CDR1 is KGHSH and CDR2 LQKENI. The trim removed 3 bases at V and 2 bases at J, leaving 12 bases unmatched. The CDR3 spans 17 residues. The CDR3 region is CASSPLSSGTGTYEQYF. The DNA of the CDR3 is TGTGCCAGCTCACCTTTATCATCCGGGACAGGAACCTACGAGCAGTACTTC.

The V gene is TRBV5-8, the J gene TRBJ2-7; D not resolved. The CDR3 extends over 13 amino acids. Germline V gene sequence: CDR1 SGHTS, CDR2 YDEGEE. V gave up 4 bases and J gave up 6 bases, with 14 bases separating them. The CDR3: CASSPYRIGEQYF. CDR3 coding DNA: TGTGCCAGCAGCCCCTACCGGATCGGCGAGCAGTACTTC.

In this sample, this clone turned up once. The chain has TRBV2 and TRBJ1-2; 9 bases line up with TRBD1. V gave up 5 bases and J gave up 4 bases; unmatched junction bases: 14. This CDR3 region has 17 residues. Germline CDR1 reads SNHLY; CDR2 reads FYNNEI. The CDR3 here is CASSTGTGTRGSYGYTF. The CDR3 DNA is TGTGCCAGCAGTACCGGGACAGGGACCCGCGGTTCCTATGGCTACACCTTC. Complete variable domain (other parts from reference TRBV2 and TRBJ1-2): EPEVTQTPSHQVTQMGQEVILRCVPISNHLYFYWYRQILGQKVEFLVSFYNNEISEKSEIFDDQFSVERPDGSNFTLKIRSTKLEDSAMYFCASSTGTGTRGSYGYTFGSGTRLTVV.